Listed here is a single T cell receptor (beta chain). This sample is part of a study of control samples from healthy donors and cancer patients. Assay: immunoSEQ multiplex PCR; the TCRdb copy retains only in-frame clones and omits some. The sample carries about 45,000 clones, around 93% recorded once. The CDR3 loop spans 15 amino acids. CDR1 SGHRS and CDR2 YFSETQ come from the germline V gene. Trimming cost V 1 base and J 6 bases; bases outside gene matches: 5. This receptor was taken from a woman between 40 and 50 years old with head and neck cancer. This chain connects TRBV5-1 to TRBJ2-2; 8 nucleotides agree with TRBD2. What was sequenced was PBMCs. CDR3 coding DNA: TGCGCCAGCAGCTTGCTGACTAGCGTACCCGGGGAGCTGTTTTTT. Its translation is CASSLLTSVPGELFF.